This TCR beta chain was retrieved from a study of T-cell memory formation after mild COVID-19. For the study at large: TCR clusters mostly belonged to single donors. General study results and limits: CD8+ contracting clones occupied EMRA, while CD4+ ones occupied mainly CM and EM. Clones from the second wave (peaking day 37) had unconfirmed SARS-CoV-2 specificity.

This clonotype has ten or more counts. Its antigen is not identified. 5'RACE with constant-segment primers built TCRalpha and TCRbeta cDNA libraries with UMIs. TCRdb re-called the 5' RACE reads with MiXCR, one entry per CDR3 protein. Of fewer than 250,000 distinct CDR3 sequences in the sample, more than 9% are singletons; the top ten hold 3% to 3.5%. Sequenced: PBMCs or a T cell subset sorted from them (not recorded which). The TCR was taken from a man younger than 35 who had mild COVID-19 (a few samples of this study predate the infection). Cell type and time point are not known.

This CDR3 reads CASSLPGQGTGKQFF. The CDR3 nucleotides read TGTGCCAGCAGCTTACCCGGACAGGGGACGGGGAAGCAGTTCTTC. This chain joins TRBV7-9 and TRBJ2-1; 9 bases align to TRBD1. The CDR3 loop spans 15 amino acids. Losses at the gene ends were 2 bases for V and 11 bases for J; bases not matched to a gene: 10. From germline, CDR1 is SEHNR and CDR2 FQNEAQ (reference sequence).